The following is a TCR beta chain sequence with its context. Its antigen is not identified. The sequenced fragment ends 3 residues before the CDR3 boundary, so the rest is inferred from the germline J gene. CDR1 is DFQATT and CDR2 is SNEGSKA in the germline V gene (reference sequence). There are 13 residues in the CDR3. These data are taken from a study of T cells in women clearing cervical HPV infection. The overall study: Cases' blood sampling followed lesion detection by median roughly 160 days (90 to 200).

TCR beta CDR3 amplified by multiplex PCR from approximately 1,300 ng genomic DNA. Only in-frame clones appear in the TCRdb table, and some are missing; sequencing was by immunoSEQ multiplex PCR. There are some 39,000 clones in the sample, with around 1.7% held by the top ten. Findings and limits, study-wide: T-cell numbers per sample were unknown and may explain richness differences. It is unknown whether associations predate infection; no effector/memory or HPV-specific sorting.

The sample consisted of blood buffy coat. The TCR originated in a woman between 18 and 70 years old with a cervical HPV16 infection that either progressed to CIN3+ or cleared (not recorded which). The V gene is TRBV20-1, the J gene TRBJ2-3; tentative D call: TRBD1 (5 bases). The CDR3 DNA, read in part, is TGCAGTGCTAGAGATCAGGGTTTTCAGCCG. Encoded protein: CSARDQGFQP. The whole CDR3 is CSARDQGFQPQYF.